This T cell receptor (beta chain) originates from a study of STAT3 mutations in large granular lymphocyte leukemia. Study-level results: Every T-LGLL patient had at least one immunodominant TCRbeta clonotype.

Germline CDR1 SGHDN, CDR2 FVKESK. The CDR3 has 14 amino acids. The V end was cut by 3 bases, the J end by 0 bases, with 7 bases between. Clones were read by immunoSEQ multiplex PCR, and TCRdb kept only the in-frame ones, dropping some. The repertoire consists of 30,000 to 45,000 clones, with roughly 90% occurring once and the leading ten covering 0.35% to 0.5%. As concerns this clone: Its antigen is not identified.

The chain links TRBV14 to TRBJ2-3; D is ambiguous. This TCR was sampled from a human donor with T large granular lymphocyte leukemia. Some clones in this sample may be carry-over from other donors' samples. The sample taken for sequencing was PBMCs. CDR3 sequence: CASSQSSSTDTQYF. In DNA, the CDR3 is TGTGCCAGCAGCCAGTCTTCTAGCACAGATACGCAGTATTTT.